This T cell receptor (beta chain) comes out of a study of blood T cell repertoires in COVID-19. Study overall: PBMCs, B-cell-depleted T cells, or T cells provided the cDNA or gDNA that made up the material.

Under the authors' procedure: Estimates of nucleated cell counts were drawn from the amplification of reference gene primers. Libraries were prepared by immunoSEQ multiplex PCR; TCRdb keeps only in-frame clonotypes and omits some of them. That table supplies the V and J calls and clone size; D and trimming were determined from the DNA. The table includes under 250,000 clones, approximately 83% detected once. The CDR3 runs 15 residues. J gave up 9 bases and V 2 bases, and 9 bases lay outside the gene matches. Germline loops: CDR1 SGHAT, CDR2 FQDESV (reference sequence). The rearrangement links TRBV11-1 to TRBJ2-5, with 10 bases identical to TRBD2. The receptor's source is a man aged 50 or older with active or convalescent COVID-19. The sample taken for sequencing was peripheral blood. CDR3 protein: CASSLTSGGAGAQYF. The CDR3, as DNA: TGTGCCAGCAGCTTAACCAGCGGGGGGGCAGGGGCCCAGTACTTC.